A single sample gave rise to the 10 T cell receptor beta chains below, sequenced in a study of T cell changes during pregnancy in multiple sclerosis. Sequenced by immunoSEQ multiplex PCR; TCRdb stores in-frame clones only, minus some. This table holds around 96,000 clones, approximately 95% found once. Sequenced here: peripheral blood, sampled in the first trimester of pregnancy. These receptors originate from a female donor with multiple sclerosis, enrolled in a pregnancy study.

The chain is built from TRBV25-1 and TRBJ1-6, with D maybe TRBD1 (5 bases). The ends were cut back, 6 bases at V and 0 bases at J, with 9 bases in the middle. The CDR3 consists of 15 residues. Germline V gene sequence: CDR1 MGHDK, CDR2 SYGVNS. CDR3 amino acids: CASSGGSSYNSPLHF. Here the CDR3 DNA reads TGTGCCAGCAGCGGGGGGAGCTCCTATAATTCACCCCTCCACTTT.

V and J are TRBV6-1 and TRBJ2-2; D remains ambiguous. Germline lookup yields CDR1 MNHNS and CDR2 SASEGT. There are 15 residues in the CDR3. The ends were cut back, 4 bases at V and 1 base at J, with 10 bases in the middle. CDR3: CASSGRAGNTGELFF. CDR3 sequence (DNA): TGTGCCAGCAGTGGACGAGCAGGGAACACCGGGGAGCTGTTTTTT.

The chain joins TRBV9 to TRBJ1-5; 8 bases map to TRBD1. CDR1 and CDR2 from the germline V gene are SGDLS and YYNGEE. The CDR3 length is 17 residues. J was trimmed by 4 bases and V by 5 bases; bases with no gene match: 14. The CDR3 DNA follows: TGTGCCAGCAGTCGTAGCGGAGCAGGGGGCCTTAATCAGCCCCAGCATTTT. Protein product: CASSRSGAGGLNQPQHF.

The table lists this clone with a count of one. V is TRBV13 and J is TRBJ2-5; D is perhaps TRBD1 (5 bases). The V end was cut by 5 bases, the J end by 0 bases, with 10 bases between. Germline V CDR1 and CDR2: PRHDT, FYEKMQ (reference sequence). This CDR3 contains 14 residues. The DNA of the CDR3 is TGTGCCAGCAGCACACAGGTGTACCAAGAGACCCAGTACTTC. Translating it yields CASSTQVYQETQYF.

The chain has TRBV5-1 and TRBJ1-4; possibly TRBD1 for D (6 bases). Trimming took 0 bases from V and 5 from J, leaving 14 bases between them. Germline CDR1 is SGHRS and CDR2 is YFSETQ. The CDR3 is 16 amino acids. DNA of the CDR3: TGCGCCAGCAGCTTGGCGAAGACAGGCGGAAATGAAAAACTGTTTTTT. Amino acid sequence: CASSLAKTGGNEKLFF.

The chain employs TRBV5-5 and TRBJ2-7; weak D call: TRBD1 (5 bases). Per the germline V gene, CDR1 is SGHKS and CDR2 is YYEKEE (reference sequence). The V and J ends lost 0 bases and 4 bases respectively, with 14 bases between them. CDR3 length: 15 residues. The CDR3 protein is CASSLADSVTYEQYF. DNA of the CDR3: TGTGCCAGCAGCTTGGCCGACAGTGTGACTTACGAGCAGTACTTC. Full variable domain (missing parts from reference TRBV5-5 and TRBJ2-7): DAGVTQSPTHLIKTRGQQVTLRCSPISGHKSVSWYQQVLGQGPQFIFQYYEKEERGRGNFPDRFSARQFPNYSSELNVNALLLGDSALYLCASSLADSVTYEQYFGPGTRLTVT.

CDR3 sequence: CAIQGMGEDSPLHF. The DNA for the CDR3 is TGTGCCATACAGGGGATGGGAGAAGATTCACCCCTCCACTTT. The chain couples TRBV15 to TRBJ1-6, with TRBD1 matching over 7 bases. Germline V gives CDR1 LNHNV, CDR2 YYDKDF (reference sequence). The length of the CDR3 is 14 residues. V was clipped by 10 bases and J by 8 bases; unmatched bases: 11. The variable domain in full, completed from reference TRBV15 and TRBJ1-6, reads DAMVIQNPRYQVTQFGKPVTLSCSQTLNHNVMYWYQQKSSQAPKLLFHYYDKDFNNEADTPDNFQSRRPNTSFCFLDIRSPGLGDTAMYLCAIQGMGEDSPLHFGNGTRLTVT.

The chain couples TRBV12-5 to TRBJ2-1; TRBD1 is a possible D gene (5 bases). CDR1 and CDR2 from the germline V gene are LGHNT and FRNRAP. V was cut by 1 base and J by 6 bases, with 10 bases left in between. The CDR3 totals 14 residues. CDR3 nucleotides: TGTGCTAGTGGTTTGGGCCAGGGTAGCAATGAGCAGTTCTTC. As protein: CASGLGQGSNEQFF.

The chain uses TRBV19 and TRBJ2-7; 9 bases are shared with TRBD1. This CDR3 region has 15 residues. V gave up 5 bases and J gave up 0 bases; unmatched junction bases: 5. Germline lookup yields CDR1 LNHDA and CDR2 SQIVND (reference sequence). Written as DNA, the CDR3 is TGTGCCAGTAGTCCTGGGACAGGGAGCTCCTACGAGCAGTACTTC. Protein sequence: CASSPGTGSSYEQYF.

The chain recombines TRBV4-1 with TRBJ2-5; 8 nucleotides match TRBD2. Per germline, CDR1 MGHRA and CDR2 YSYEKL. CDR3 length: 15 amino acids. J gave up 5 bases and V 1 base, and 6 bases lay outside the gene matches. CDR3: CASSQGAGGRETQYF. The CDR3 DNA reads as TGCGCCAGCAGCCAAGGCGCGGGGGGCAGGGAGACCCAGTACTTC.